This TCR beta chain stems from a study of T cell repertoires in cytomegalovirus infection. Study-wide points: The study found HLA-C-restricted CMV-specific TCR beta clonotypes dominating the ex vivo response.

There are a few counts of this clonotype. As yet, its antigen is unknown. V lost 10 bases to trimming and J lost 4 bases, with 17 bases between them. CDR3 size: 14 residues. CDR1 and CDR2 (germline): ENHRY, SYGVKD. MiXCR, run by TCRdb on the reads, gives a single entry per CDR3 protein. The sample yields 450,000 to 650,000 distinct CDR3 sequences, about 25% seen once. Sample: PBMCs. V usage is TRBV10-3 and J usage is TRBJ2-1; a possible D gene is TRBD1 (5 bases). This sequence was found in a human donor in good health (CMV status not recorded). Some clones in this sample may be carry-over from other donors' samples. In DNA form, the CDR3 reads TGTGCCACGGGTGGGGCAGGGCCATACAATGAGCAGTTCTTC. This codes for CATGGAGPYNEQFF.